The clone carrying this T cell receptor (beta chain) came up a few times. What was amplified from RNA transcripts were TCR beta CDR3 regions. Researchers ran a first-round RT-PCR on the TCR CDR3 using the HTBI primer set. Using its own MiXCR run on the multiplex PCR reads, TCRdb lists one record per CDR3 protein. The profile shows hundreds of thousands of distinct CDR3 sequences, about 25% of them singletons. The data are from a study of T cells in Graves' hyperthyroidism and ophthalmopathy. Looked up from germline, CDR1 is SGHTA and CDR2 is FQGNSA. V lost 0 bases, J lost 4 bases, and 11 bases lay in between. CDR3 length: 15 residues.

This clonotype was sampled from a man in his forties or fifties with Graves' hyperthyroidism. The specimen was blood. The gene calls are TRBV7-2 and TRBJ2-3; D call uncertain. Here the CDR3 DNA reads TGTGCCAGCAGCTTAGCTGGGTCTCGTCCAGATACGCAGTATTTT. Translating it yields CASSLAGSRPDTQYF.